The 31 T cell receptor beta chains in this list originate from one sample, sequenced in a study of T cells after yellow fever vaccination. Via MiXCR, TCRdb re-called the 5' RACE reads, giving one row per CDR3 protein. The sample contains about 300,000 distinct CDR3 sequences, 6.8% of which appear only once. Sequences were derived from PBMCs, sampled 35 to 50 days after the first yellow fever vaccination. The origin of the receptors is a man aged 18 to 29 who received the YFV17D yellow fever vaccine.

There are many counts of this clonotype. The V gene is TRBV9, the J gene TRBJ2-2; weak D call: TRBD1 (5 bases). The CDR3 contains 15 residues. Trimming removed 1 base at V and 6 bases at J, with 13 bases between. Germline V gene lookup returns CDR1 SGDLS and CDR2 YYNGEE. This CDR3 is CASSVLQTDAGELFF. CDR3 sequence (DNA): TGTGCCAGCAGCGTATTACAGACAGACGCCGGGGAGCTGTTTTTT.

This clonotype was observed a few times. The chain employs TRBV4-1 and TRBJ1-5; weak D call: TRBD1 (6 bases). Between the trimmed V and J ends, which lost 0 bases and 0 bases, there was a span of 15 bases. Germline V lookup: CDR1 MGHRA, CDR2 YSYEKL. The CDR3 runs 18 residues. The CDR3 region has the DNA TGCGCCAGCAGCCAAGATGTAGGACAGAGCTATAGCAATCAGCCCCAGCATTTT. It specifies CASSQDVGQSYSNQPQHF.

The chain carries TRBV7-2 and TRBJ2-1; D not certain. V lost 5 bases and J lost 9, with 14 bases in between. Germline CDR1 SGHTA, CDR2 FQGNSA. The CDR3 length is 13 residues. The CDR3 sequence is CASSRAHIGEQFF. The CDR3 DNA sequence: TGTGCCAGCAGCCGAGCCCACATTGGTGAGCAGTTCTTC.

This clonotype came up many times. The J gene is TRBJ2-2, the V gene TRBV3-1; 10 positions match TRBD2. The CDR3 is 18 amino acids. After removal of 3 bases from V and 7 bases from J, the junction contained 14 bases not matched to a gene. The V gene's germline CDR1 is LGHDT and CDR2 YNNKEL (reference sequence). CDR3 residues: CASSQAAGGPIGIGELFF. The CDR3 nucleotides are TGTGCCAGCAGCCAGGCAGCGGGGGGGCCAATTGGCATCGGGGAGCTGTTTTTT.

DNA of the CDR3: TGCGCCAGCAGCTTGGCTCCTACAGGATCGAGGAACACTGAAGCTTTCTTT. It encodes CASSLAPTGSRNTEAFF. This chain joins TRBV5-1 and TRBJ1-1, with a weak D call TRBD1 (5 bases). V was cut by 0 bases and J by 1 base, with 16 bases left in between. Germline assignment: CDR1 SGHRS and CDR2 YFSETQ. The length of the CDR3 is 17 residues. Full variable domain (rest looked up from reference TRBV5-1 and TRBJ1-1): KAGVTQTPRYLIKTRGQQVTLSCSPISGHRSVSWYQQTPGQGLQFLFEYFSETQRNKGNFPGRFSGRQFSNSRSEMNVSTLELGDSALYLCASSLAPTGSRNTEAFFGQGTRLTVV.

V usage is TRBV10-3 and J usage is TRBJ2-5; possibly TRBD2 for D (5 bases). The CDR3 is 14 amino acids. Germline V gene lookup returns CDR1 ENHRY and CDR2 SYGVKD. V lost 3 bases and J lost 1, with 9 bases in between. The CDR3 sequence is CAISDGLLQETQYF. The DNA for the CDR3 is TGTGCCATCAGTGATGGACTCCTCCAAGAGACCCAGTACTTC.

This clonotype was seen repeatedly, ten times or more. The gene calls are TRBV6-5 and TRBJ1-5; D gene unclear. Trimming left V 2 bases short and J 2 bases short, with 7 bases between. Germline-derived CDR1 and CDR2 are MNHEY and SVGAGI. The CDR3 extends over 14 amino acids. The CDR3 reads CASSYGLGNQPQHF. The CDR3 DNA follows: TGTGCCAGCAGTTACGGCTTAGGCAATCAGCCCCAGCATTTT.

The rearrangement links TRBV7-8 to TRBJ1-5; D gene uncertain. This CDR3 comprises 13 residues. Germline V gene lookup returns CDR1 SGHVS and CDR2 FQNEAQ. V lost 5 bases to trimming and J lost 6 bases, with 11 bases between them. The CDR3 region has the DNA TGTGCCAGCAGCGCTGTTGACACTCAGCCCCAGCATTTT. This gives the protein CASSAVDTQPQHF. The variable domain in full, completed from reference TRBV7-8 and TRBJ1-5, reads GAGVSQSPRYKVAKRGQDVALRCDPISGHVSLFWYQQALGQGPEFLTYFQNEAQLDKSGLPSDRFFAERPEGSVSTLKIQRTQQEDSAVYLCASSAVDTQPQHFGDGTRLSIL.

This clonotype showed up just a few times. This rearrangement joins TRBV11-2 to TRBJ2-3, with 7 positions matching TRBD2. J lost 4 bases, V lost 4 bases, and 11 bases had no gene match. Germline assignment: CDR1 SGHAT and CDR2 FQNNGV. This CDR3 contains 16 residues. The CDR3 protein is CASSSRWGGRPDTQYF. CDR3 DNA: TGTGCCAGCAGCTCGCGCTGGGGAGGGAGACCAGATACGCAGTATTTT.

The chain uses TRBV20-1 and TRBJ2-3; D might be TRBD2 (5 bases). The ends were cut back, 2 bases at V and 5 bases at J, with 11 bases in the middle. The germline CDR1 and CDR2 sequences are DFQATT and SNEGSKA (reference sequence). This CDR3 is 13 amino acids long. The CDR3 nucleotides are TGCAGTGCTAGAAGGACGGGGAGAGATACGCAGTATTTT. Amino acids: CSARRTGRDTQYF.

The genes are TRBV4-1 and TRBJ1-2, with no clear D. Trimming took off 4 bases at V and 2 bases at J, with 17 bases between the two ends. Per the germline V gene, CDR1 is MGHRA and CDR2 is YSYEKL. The CDR3 extends over 16 amino acids. In nucleotides, the CDR3 is TGCGCCAGCAGCCTATCGCCCCAGCCCCGGAACTATGGCTACACCTTC. Translation gives CASSLSPQPRNYGYTF.

This clonotype appeared a few times. The gene calls are TRBV5-1 and TRBJ2-5; TRBD2 matches 7 bases. Germline values: CDR1 SGHRS, CDR2 YFSETQ. The CDR3 covers 16 residues. V shed 0 bases and J 7 bases; nucleotides not matched to a gene: 12. CDR3 sequence reads: CASSLDLAEYARTQYF. The CDR3, as DNA: TGCGCCAGCAGCTTGGATCTAGCGGAATATGCAAGGACCCAGTACTTC.

This clonotype was picked up one time. This chain connects TRBV5-4 to TRBJ2-7; 8 nucleotides match TRBD2. The CDR3 has 15 amino acids. V lost 0 bases to trimming and J lost 3 bases; unmatched junction nucleotides: 5. In germline, CDR1 is SGHNT, CDR2 YYREEE (reference sequence). The CDR3 DNA is TGTGCCAGCAGCTTGGGGGAGCGGGGGTACTACGAGCAGTACTTC. This codes for CASSLGERGYYEQYF.

At least ten counts were recorded for this clonotype. This chain uses TRBV6-5 with TRBJ2-2; the D call may be TRBD1 or TRBD2 (6 bases each). The CDR3 length is 17 residues. Looked up from germline, CDR1 is MNHEY and CDR2 is SVGAGI. The V gene lost 0 bases and the J gene lost 0 bases, with 11 bases spanning the gap. The CDR3, as DNA: TGTGCCAGCAGTTACTCTAAAGGGGGGCCGAACACCGGGGAGCTGTTTTTT. Residues: CASSYSKGGPNTGELFF.

This clonotype was recorded at least ten times. This sequence joins TRBV12-3 or TRBV12-4 and TRBJ1-5; 7 positions match TRBD1. This CDR3 contains 14 residues. V lost 1 base to trimming and J lost 7 bases; unmatched junction nucleotides: 4. The CDR3 DNA sequence: TGTGCCAGCAGTTTAGAGGGGGCAGGGCAGCCCCAGCATTTT. This codes for CASSLEGAGQPQHF.

This clonotype has a handful of counts. J is TRBJ2-5 and V is TRBV5-1; D is undetermined. Germline assignment: CDR1 SGHRS and CDR2 YFSETQ. Trimming pared 4 bases from V and 5 bases from J, leaving 15 bases between. This CDR3 is 14 amino acids long. The CDR3 sequence: CASSAGVFEETQYF. CDR3 DNA sequence: TGCGCCAGCAGCGCCGGTGTATTCGAGGAGACCCAGTACTTC.

The table lists this clonotype with many counts. The CDR3, as DNA: TGTGCCAGCAGCTTCCGGGACCCTGGGCCCATATATTTT. The encoded protein is CASSFRDPGPIYF. V is TRBV7-2 and J is TRBJ1-3; the D gene is possibly TRBD1 (5 bases). The V and J ends lost 3 bases and 11 bases respectively, with 14 bases between them. This CDR3 spans 13 amino acids. Per germline, CDR1 SGHTA and CDR2 FQGNSA.

V is TRBV20-1 and J is TRBJ2-3; D remains unclear. The V and J ends lost 3 bases and 3 bases respectively, with 16 bases between them. The CDR3 totals 15 residues. Germline values: CDR1 DFQATT, CDR2 SNEGSKA (reference sequence). CDR3 sequence: CSASLTLTRTDTQYF. The CDR3 DNA sequence: TGCAGTGCTAGTTTGACTCTAACAAGAACAGATACGCAGTATTTT.

This clonotype appeared a few times. The genes are TRBV7-2 and TRBJ2-1; 8 bases map to TRBD2. Trimming at V came to 5 bases and at J to 4 bases, leaving 7 bases not matched to a gene. This CDR3 is 15 amino acids long. Germline V lookup: CDR1 SGHTA, CDR2 FQGNSA. In DNA form, the CDR3 reads TGTGCCAGCAGCCCATGGAGCGGGGGTTACAATGAGCAGTTCTTC. Amino acids: CASSPWSGGYNEQFF.

This clonotype was observed a few times. The J gene is TRBJ1-2, the V gene TRBV5-1; 7 nucleotides line up with TRBD1. The CDR3 covers 13 residues. CDR1 and CDR2 from the germline V gene are SGHRS and YFSETQ. V was pared by 3 bases and J by 9 bases, with 8 bases of the junction left unmatched. The CDR3 sequence is CASSSRTGGRYTF. The CDR3, as DNA: TGCGCCAGCAGCTCGCGGACAGGAGGGCGCTACACCTTC.

This clonotype was recorded at least ten times. The V and J genes are TRBV29-1 and TRBJ1-2, with a possible D match to TRBD1 (5 bases). There are 14 residues in the CDR3. Germline V gene lookup returns CDR1 SQVTM and CDR2 ANQGSEA. Trimming shortened V by 3 bases and J by 4 bases, and 15 bases separated the two germline ends. The CDR3 sequence: CSVDSGRGIYGYTF. The CDR3 DNA is TGCAGCGTTGATTCCGGGAGGGGTATCTATGGCTACACCTTC. Complete variable domain (other parts from reference TRBV29-1 and TRBJ1-2): SAVISQKPSRDICQRGTSLTIQCQVDSQVTMMFWYRQQPGQSLTLIATANQGSEATYESGFVIDKFPISRPNLTFSTLTVSNMSPEDSSIYLCSVDSGRGIYGYTFGSGTRLTVV.

The chain has TRBV5-1 and TRBJ2-7, with D perhaps matching TRBD1 or TRBD2 (5 bases each). CDR1 is SGHRS and CDR2 is YFSETQ in the germline V gene. CDR3 length equals 14 residues. V was pared by 4 bases and J by 7 bases, with 18 bases between. CDR3 residues: CASSPGTRRREQYF. DNA for the CDR3: TGCGCCAGCAGCCCTGGGACCCGGAGGAGGGAGCAGTACTTC.

There are a few counts of this clonotype. The V call is TRBV12-3 or TRBV12-4, the J call TRBJ1-1, with D tentatively TRBD1 (6 bases). The CDR3 consists of 13 residues. V gave up 7 bases and J gave up 10 bases, with 19 bases separating them. This chain's CDR3 is CASTLPNRERAFF. DNA for the CDR3: TGTGCCAGCACCCTCCCGAACAGGGAAAGAGCTTTCTTT.

This chain uses TRBV25-1 with TRBJ1-1; 7 nucleotides agree with TRBD1. The CDR3 consists of 15 residues. V shed 0 bases and J 7 bases; nucleotides not matched to a gene: 8. Per germline, CDR1 MGHDK and CDR2 SYGVNS. CDR3 region: CASSEYGGQAREAFF. CDR3 DNA sequence: TGTGCCAGCAGTGAATATGGAGGACAGGCGCGTGAAGCTTTCTTT. Filled out from reference TRBV25-1 and TRBJ1-1, the complete variable domain reads EADIYQTPRYLVIGTGKKITLECSQTMGHDKMYWYQQDPGMELHLIHYSYGVNSTEKGDLSSESTVSRIRTEHFPLTLESARPSHTSQYLCASSEYGGQAREAFFGQGTRLTVV.

V is TRBV19 and J is TRBJ1-6; D unresolved. Trimming stripped 0 bases from V and 7 bases from J, with 7 bases between. Per germline, CDR1 LNHDA and CDR2 SQIVND (reference sequence). The CDR3 extends over 14 amino acids. The CDR3 is CASSIDLRNSPLHF. The DNA for the CDR3 is TGTGCCAGTAGTATAGATCTCCGGAATTCACCCCTCCACTTT.

The CDR3 here is CASSPLGNPNAEAFF. The CDR3 nucleotides read TGCGCCAGCAGCCCACTCGGGAATCCAAACGCTGAAGCTTTCTTT. The V call is TRBV5-1, the J call TRBJ1-1; D not resolved. CDR3 length: 15 amino acids. Per germline, CDR1 SGHRS and CDR2 YFSETQ. Trimming removed 4 bases from V and 6 bases from J, with 19 bases in between.

Ten or more counts support this clonotype. The rearrangement uses TRBV6-1 and TRBJ2-2; tentative D call: TRBD1 (6 bases). The CDR3 loop spans 13 amino acids. The V gene's germline CDR1 is MNHNS and CDR2 SASEGT. V gave up 3 bases and J gave up 4 bases, with 6 bases separating them. In DNA form, the CDR3 reads TGTGCCAGCAGTGAGACAGGCACCGGGGAGCTGTTTTTT. It codes for CASSETGTGELFF.

The J gene is TRBJ2-3, the V gene TRBV24-1; D is ambiguous. V was cut by 4 bases and J by 3 bases, with 4 bases left in between. The CDR3 contains 12 residues. The germline V gene encodes CDR1 KGHDR and CDR2 SFDVKD. The CDR3 bases are TGTGCCACCAGTGACGAAACAGATACGCAGTATTTT. This translates into CATSDETDTQYF.

This clonotype showed up just a few times. CDR3 region: CAIRDRGFDDYGYTF. The CDR3 DNA follows: TGTGCCATTCGGGACAGGGGTTTTGATGACTATGGCTACACCTTC. The rearrangement links TRBV10-3 to TRBJ1-2, with 10 bases fitting TRBD1. Germline lookup yields CDR1 ENHRY and CDR2 SYGVKD. The CDR3 length is 15 residues. V was clipped by 9 bases and J by 3 bases; unmatched bases: 10.

In its sample, this clonotype was seen a few times. The chain carries TRBV20-1 and TRBJ2-6; no clear D gene. Germline V gene sequence: CDR1 DFQATT, CDR2 SNEGSKA (reference sequence). Between the trimmed V and J ends, which lost 5 bases and 0 bases, there was a span of 8 bases. This CDR3 is 14 amino acids long. The CDR3 sequence is CSARGRSGANVLTF. The CDR3 DNA sequence: TGCAGTGCTCGCGGACGCTCTGGGGCCAACGTCCTGACTTTC.

This clonotype was seen a few times. CDR3 loop: CASSQMSGGVYNEQFF. The CDR3 bases are TGCGCCAGCAGCCAAATGAGCGGGGGGGTCTACAATGAGCAGTTCTTC. The chain is built from TRBV4-3 and TRBJ2-1; 10 bases are a match to TRBD2. The CDR3 covers 16 residues. Trimming removed 2 bases from V and 3 bases from J; junction bases left unmatched: 4. Per germline, CDR1 LGHNA and CDR2 YSLEER.